Detailed here is one TCR beta chain. Its antigen is unidentified. These data are taken from a study of T cell repertoires in cytomegalovirus infection. Study-level background: It was the public TCR beta signatures that indicated both CMV infection and matching HLA type. Study findings and constraints: CMV carriers with the relevant HLA were identified by cumulative public TCR beta family frequency. CMV-specific TCR beta clonotypes restricted by HLA-C were the ones dominating the ex vivo response.

Each CDR3 protein gets one entry after TCRdb re-called the reads with MiXCR. The repertoire holds more than 250,000 distinct CDR3 sequences, with more than 20% as singletons. The junction had 7 bases not matched to a gene; V was cut back by 5 bases and J by 2 bases. This CDR3 contains 16 residues. The sample consisted of cultured PBMCs, taken from culture after CMV antigen stimulation. The receptor comes from a human donor in good health (CMV status not recorded). Some clones in this sample may be carry-over from other donors' samples. The chain employs TRBV12-3 or TRBV12-4 and TRBJ2-3, with TRBD2 matching 10 bases. CDR3 sequence (DNA): TGTGCCAGCAGTATGTATACTAGCGGGATCACAGATACGCAGTATTTT. Encoded protein: CASSMYTSGITDTQYF.